This TCR beta chain was captured by sequencing in a study of regulatory T cells in long-lasting Graves disease. Arm-PCR with iRepertoire HTBI primers amplified the CDR3 regions for these TCR beta libraries. TCRdb used MiXCR to reprocess the multiplex PCR reads, holding one entry per CDR3 protein. The repertoire consists of 400,000 to 500,000 distinct CDR3 sequences, with 15% occurring once and the leading ten covering about a sixth. Trimming removed 6 bases from V and 0 bases from J; junction bases left unmatched: 1. CDR3 length: 13 amino acids. CDR1 is ENHRY, CDR2 SYGVKD, per germline. Time point in this sample: newly diagnosed GD, antithyroid drugs for less than 3 months. The TCR library was made from RNA that had been extracted from PBMCs in TRIzol. This clonotype was counted a few times. These records were also assigned to another study, of T cells in Graves' hyperthyroidism and ophthalmopathy.

The sequence was obtained from a woman aged 25 to 39 with Graves disease. The J gene is TRBJ1-2, the V gene TRBV10-3; 7 nucleotides agree with TRBD1. Sequencing was performed on peripheral blood mononuclear cells (PBMCs), taken at new diagnosis, from a patient treated with antithyroid drugs. CDR3 bases: TGTGCCATCAGCGGACAGGCTAACTATGGCTACACCTTC. This translates into CAISGQANYGYTF.